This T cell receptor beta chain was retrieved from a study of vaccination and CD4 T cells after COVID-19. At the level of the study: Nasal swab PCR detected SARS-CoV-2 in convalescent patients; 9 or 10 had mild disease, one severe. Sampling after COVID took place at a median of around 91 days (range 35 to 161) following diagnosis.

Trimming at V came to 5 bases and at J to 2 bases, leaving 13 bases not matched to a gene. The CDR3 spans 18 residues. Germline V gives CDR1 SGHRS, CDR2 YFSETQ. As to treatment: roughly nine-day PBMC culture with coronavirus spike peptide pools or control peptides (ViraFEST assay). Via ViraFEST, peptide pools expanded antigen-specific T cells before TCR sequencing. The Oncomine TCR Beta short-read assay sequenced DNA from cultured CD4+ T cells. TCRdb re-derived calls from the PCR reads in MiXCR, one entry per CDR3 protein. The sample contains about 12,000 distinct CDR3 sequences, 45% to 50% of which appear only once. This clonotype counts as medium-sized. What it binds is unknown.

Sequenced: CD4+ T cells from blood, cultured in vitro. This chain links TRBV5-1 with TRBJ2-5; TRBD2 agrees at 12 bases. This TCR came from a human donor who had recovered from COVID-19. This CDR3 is CASSLRLAGGLRQETQYF. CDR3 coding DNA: TGCGCCAGCAGTCTCAGGCTAGCGGGAGGGCTGCGACAAGAGACCCAGTACTTC.